Below, 22 T cell receptor beta chains from the same sample are listed, as sequenced in a study of beta chain features in type 1 diabetes (dated by TCRdb to 2016 to 2018). What the work shows at the level of the full study, not this receptor alone: Type 1 diabetes patients showed a moderate but significant shortening of TCRB CDR3 length in all four CD4+ subsets.

The library was obtained by the immunoSEQ multiplex PCR assay. The entire amount of isolated RNA was reverse transcribed using the High Capacity cDNA Reverse Transcription Kit, so the sequenced TCRB transcripts were expressed ones. TCRdb retrieved this table from immuneACCESS and kept in-frame rearrangements only. Not all clones are present; in checked studies, unresolved V genes account for under half, and no reason is known for the remainder. The sample table holds 300,000 or so clones, of which over 7% were seen once. The ten largest clones capture over 0.95% of the sample. Antigen specificity for these receptors is unknown. Sequenced: central memory CD4+ T cells from blood. Receptors were obtained from a man aged 30-40 years with type 1 diabetes.

The chain carries TRBV2 and TRBJ2-5, with TRBD2 matching over 10 bases. V trimming: 7 bases; J trimming: 1 base; junction bases outside the gene matches: 6. The CDR3 has 15 amino acids. The V gene's germline CDR1 is SNHLY and CDR2 FYNNEI. CDR3: CASNPSGGFQETQYF. The CDR3 coding sequence is TGTGCCAGCAATCCTAGCGGGGGATTCCAAGAGACCCAGTACTTC.

This clone was observed a handful of times. The chain is built from TRBV15 and TRBJ1-6; 8 nucleotides align to TRBD1. The CDR3 has 14 amino acids. V lost 6 bases, J lost 13 bases, and 11 bases stayed unmatched. CDR1 is LNHNV, CDR2 YYDKDF, per germline (reference sequence). In DNA form, the CDR3 reads TGTGCCACCAGTCATGGACAGGGAGCGGGGCCCCTCCACTTT. This codes for CATSHGQGAGPLHF.

The rearrangement links TRBV19 to TRBJ1-5; no firm D call. From germline, CDR1 is LNHDA and CDR2 SQIVND (reference sequence). V dropped 3 bases and J dropped 3 bases, with 9 bases sitting between them. The CDR3 contains 14 residues. Here the CDR3 reads CASSMEGDNQPQHF. The CDR3 bases are TGTGCCAGTAGTATGGAGGGAGACAATCAGCCCCAGCATTTT.

The sample holds a few counts of this clone. This rearrangement joins TRBV30 to TRBJ1-2; tentatively, D is TRBD1 (5 bases). V shed 1 base and J shed 1 base, with 7 bases lying between them. Germline-derived CDR1 and CDR2 are GTSNPN and SVGIG (reference sequence). This CDR3 region has 13 residues. This CDR3 reads CAWSAQVNYGYTF. Here the CDR3 DNA reads TGTGCCTGGAGTGCACAGGTTAACTATGGCTACACCTTC. The complete variable domain, with remaining parts taken from reference TRBV30 and TRBJ1-2, reads SQTIHQWPATLVQPVGSPLSLECTVEGTSNPNLYWYRQAAGRGLQLLFYSVGIGQISSEVPQNLSASRPQDRQFILSSKKLLLSDSGFYLCAWSAQVNYGYTFGSGTRLTVV.

This clone appeared many times. The same CDR3 is also encoded by other DNA sequences in this sample. V and J are TRBV15 and TRBJ1-2; D is unresolved. CDR3 length: 13 amino acids. The V end was cut by 3 bases, the J end by 0 bases, with 5 bases between. Germline loops: CDR1 LNHNV, CDR2 YYDKDF (reference sequence). CDR3 protein: CATSSGSNYGYTF. The CDR3 DNA reads as TGTGCCACCAGCAGCGGATCTAACTATGGCTACACCTTC. Drawing the rest from reference TRBV15 and TRBJ1-2, the complete variable domain is DAMVIQNPRYQVTQFGKPVTLSCSQTLNHNVMYWYQQKSSQAPKLLFHYYDKDFNNEADTPDNFQSRRPNTSFCFLDIRSPGLGDTAMYLCATSSGSNYGYTFGSGTRLTVV.

This clone has more than one count but fewer than ten. V is TRBV5-1 and J is TRBJ1-1; 10 bases map to TRBD1. The CDR3 is made up of 16 amino acids. Germline V gene lookup returns CDR1 SGHRS and CDR2 YFSETQ. V lost 5 bases and J lost 3; bases outside the gene matches: 10. The CDR3 reads CASSRHLGTGDTEAFF. DNA of the CDR3: TGCGCCAGCAGTCGGCATCTGGGGACAGGGGACACTGAAGCTTTCTTT. The variable domain in full, with the rest retrieved from reference TRBV5-1 and TRBJ1-1, is KAGVTQTPRYLIKTRGQQVTLSCSPISGHRSVSWYQQTPGQGLQFLFEYFSETQRNKGNFPGRFSGRQFSNSRSEMNVSTLELGDSALYLCASSRHLGTGDTEAFFGQGTRLTVV.

This clone was recorded a few times. The J gene is TRBJ2-7, the V gene TRBV7-9; possibly TRBD2 for D (6 bases). Trimming cost V 4 bases and J 7 bases, with 11 bases left between them. Per the germline V gene, CDR1 is SEHNR and CDR2 is FQNEAQ (reference sequence). CDR3 length equals 12 residues. For the CDR3, the DNA is TGTGCCAGCAGCTCGGGGGATGGTGAGCAGTACTTC. Protein product: CASSSGDGEQYF.

The chain combines TRBV5-4 with TRBJ1-1, with 7 bases identical to TRBD1. The length of the CDR3 is 17 residues. Germline V gene lookup returns CDR1 SGHNT and CDR2 YYREEE (reference sequence). The trim removed 0 bases at V and 4 bases at J, leaving 12 bases unmatched. This CDR3 reads CASSLARGRGISTEAFF. The CDR3 nucleotides read TGTGCCAGCAGCTTGGCCAGGGGCAGGGGGATTTCCACTGAAGCTTTCTTT.

The CDR3 region has the DNA TGTGCCATCAGTGAGCCAGGTCGGGCTGGAGGTAACTATGGCTACACCTTC. Its translation is CAISEPGRAGGNYGYTF. The chain recombines TRBV10-3 with TRBJ1-2, with D unclear. The ends were cut back, 2 bases at V and 1 base at J, with 17 bases in the middle. The CDR3 contains 17 residues. Germline lookup yields CDR1 ENHRY and CDR2 SYGVKD.

V gene TRBV5-1 combines with J gene TRBJ1-1; D not resolved. The CDR3 extends over 13 amino acids. V lost 4 bases and J lost 6, with 13 bases in between. In germline, CDR1 is SGHRS, CDR2 YFSETQ. The CDR3: CASSLAGGPEAFF. DNA of the CDR3: TGCGCCAGCAGCCTCGCCGGAGGGCCTGAAGCTTTCTTT.

This clone appeared a few times. J is TRBJ2-5 and V is TRBV5-1; TRBD1 matches 10 bases. Trimming took 7 bases from V and 5 from J; bases not matched to a gene: 8. The germline CDR1 and CDR2 sequences are SGHRS and YFSETQ. This CDR3 has 14 residues. Here the CDR3 DNA reads TGCGCCAGCTGTCAGACAGGGGGCAGGGAGACCCAGTACTTC. Amino acids: CASCQTGGRETQYF.

In this sample, this clone turned up many times. The J gene is TRBJ1-3, the V gene TRBV2; perhaps TRBD1 as D (5 bases). Trimming cost V 0 bases and J 8 bases, with 8 bases left between them. The CDR3 totals 13 residues. Germline V gene data show CDR1 as SNHLY and CDR2 as FYNNEI. The CDR3 is CASSEAMGDTIYF. CDR3 DNA: TGTGCCAGCAGTGAAGCTATGGGGGACACCATATATTTT.

This clone was observed once. This chain uses TRBV9 with TRBJ2-7, with D perhaps matching TRBD2 (5 bases). Looked up from germline, CDR1 is SGDLS and CDR2 is YYNGEE. The CDR3 consists of 16 residues. Deletions cut 0 bases from V and 3 bases from J, with 16 bases between. CDR3 in amino acids: CASSVEEGGVIYEQYF. The DNA for the CDR3 is TGTGCCAGCAGCGTAGAAGAGGGCGGTGTTATCTACGAGCAGTACTTC.

This clone was recorded a few times. The V call is TRBV4-3, the J call TRBJ1-1, with TRBD1 matching 7 bases. In germline, CDR1 is LGHNA, CDR2 YSLEER. This CDR3 contains 13 residues. Trimming removed 2 bases from V and 9 bases from J; junction bases left unmatched: 6. The CDR3 coding sequence is TGCGCCAGCAGCCAACAAGGGGACAGTCAAGCTTTCTTT. As protein: CASSQQGDSQAFF.

This chain's CDR3 is CASSPTRMDYGYTF. The CDR3 nucleotides are TGTGCCAGCTCGCCGACGCGTATGGACTATGGCTACACCTTC. The chain recombines TRBV18 with TRBJ1-2, with D uncertain. CDR1 is KGHSH, CDR2 LQKENI, per germline. V lost 6 bases and J 3 bases, leaving 14 bases between the germline ends. CDR3 length: 14 residues. Full variable domain (remainder filled in from reference TRBV18 and TRBJ1-2): NAGVMQNPRHLVRRRGQEARLRCSPMKGHSHVYWYRQLPEEGLKFMVYLQKENIIDESGMPKERFSAEFPKEGPSILRIQQVVRGDSAAYFCASSPTRMDYGYTFGSGTRLTVV.

This clone was observed a handful of times. The chain is built from TRBV4-3 and TRBJ1-2, with TRBD1 identical over 7 bases. Germline loops: CDR1 LGHNA, CDR2 YSLEER. Unmatched junction bases numbered 9, after V lost 0 bases and J lost 2 bases. The CDR3 contains 17 residues. The CDR3 region is CASSQDYKSGGNYGYTF. DNA for the CDR3: TGCGCCAGCAGCCAAGATTACAAGTCAGGGGGGAACTATGGCTACACCTTC.

In this sample, this clone turned up a few times. The sample holds other DNA sequences that translate to the same CDR3. This sequence joins TRBV29-1 and TRBJ2-1; D not resolved. Looked up from germline, CDR1 is SQVTM and CDR2 is ANQGSEA. This CDR3 comprises 12 residues. The ends were cut back, 5 bases at V and 0 bases at J, with 5 bases in the middle. CDR3 in amino acids: CSVRSSYNEQFF. CDR3 DNA sequence: TGCAGCGTTAGGAGCTCCTACAATGAGCAGTTCTTC.

This clone has just a few counts. This sequence joins TRBV7-9 and TRBJ2-1, with D perhaps TRBD2 (5 bases). The CDR3 length is 14 residues. V was pared by 4 bases and J by 8 bases, with 15 bases between. Per germline, CDR1 SEHNR and CDR2 FQNEAQ (reference sequence). CDR3 nucleotides: TGTGCCAGCAGCTCAGGCGGAGGAAGCTATGAGCAGTTCTTC. Protein: CASSSGGGSYEQFF. Looking up the rest from reference TRBV7-9 and TRBJ2-1 gives the full variable domain: DTGVSQNPRHKITKRGQNVTFRCDPISEHNRLYWYRQTLGQGPEFLTYFQNEAQLEKSRLLSDRFSAERPKGSFSTLEIQRTEQGDSAMYLCASSSGGGSYEQFFGPGTRLTVL.

In its sample, this clone was seen many times. The CDR3 DNA follows: TGCGCCAGCAGCCAAGAGGGCAGCTTCTCTGGAAACACCATATATTTT. Amino acid sequence: CASSQEGSFSGNTIYF. The chain carries TRBV4-1 and TRBJ1-3; D is undetermined. CDR1 is MGHRA, CDR2 YSYEKL, per germline. This CDR3 has 16 residues. V lost 0 bases and J 0 bases, leaving 9 bases between the germline ends.

The rearrangement uses TRBV9 and TRBJ1-2, with TRBD1 identical over 8 bases. Germline CDR1 is SGDLS and CDR2 is YYNGEE. Germline trimming cut 4 bases from V and 8 bases from J; bases unmatched to any gene: 10. The CDR3 loop spans 14 amino acids. CDR3 sequence (DNA): TGTGCCAGCAGCTCTGAGCGGACAGGGTACGGCTACACCTTC. Translated, it gives CASSSERTGYGYTF.

In this sample, this clone turned up a few times. The chain carries TRBV5-4 and TRBJ1-1; D is uncertain. The CDR3 runs to 12 residues. Trimming shortened V by 0 bases and J by 6 bases, and 6 bases separated the two germline ends. Per the germline V gene, CDR1 is SGHNT and CDR2 is YYREEE (reference sequence). In DNA form, the CDR3 reads TGTGCCAGCAGCTTGGAGACTCCTGAAGCTTTCTTT. This encodes CASSLETPEAFF.

This clone was counted only a few times. The rearrangement links TRBV9 to TRBJ2-3; D may be TRBD2 (5 bases). From germline, CDR1 is SGDLS and CDR2 YYNGEE. This CDR3 is built from 16 residues. V dropped 2 bases and J dropped 4 bases, with 17 bases sitting between them. The CDR3 protein is CASSVGVGFSADTQYF. DNA for the CDR3: TGTGCCAGCAGCGTGGGAGTCGGATTTAGTGCAGATACGCAGTATTTT.